This T cell receptor beta chain came from a study of CD8 T cells in ankylosing spondylitis. The V and J ends lost 10 bases and 5 bases, in that order; junction bases with no gene match: 9. The CDR3 contains 13 residues. Germline CDR1 and CDR2: MNHEY and SVGEGT. This clonotype was counted ten times or more. As the method for making TCR beta libraries, quantitative 5'-RACE with molecular barcodes was used. TCRdb reanalysed the 5' RACE reads using MiXCR and keeps one entry per CDR3 protein. The sample holds under 300,000 distinct CDR3 sequences, roughly 10% seen once. The rearrangement joins TRBV6-2 or TRBV6-3 to TRBJ2-3; 7 bases map to TRBD2. This receptor was taken from a male donor with ankylosing spondylitis or in good health (not recorded which). Sequenced input: blood, either unsorted or a sorted T cell fraction (not recorded which). The DNA for the CDR3 is TGTGCCACCCATAGCGGGTCTGGAGATACGCAGTATTTT. It yields the protein CATHSGSGDTQYF.